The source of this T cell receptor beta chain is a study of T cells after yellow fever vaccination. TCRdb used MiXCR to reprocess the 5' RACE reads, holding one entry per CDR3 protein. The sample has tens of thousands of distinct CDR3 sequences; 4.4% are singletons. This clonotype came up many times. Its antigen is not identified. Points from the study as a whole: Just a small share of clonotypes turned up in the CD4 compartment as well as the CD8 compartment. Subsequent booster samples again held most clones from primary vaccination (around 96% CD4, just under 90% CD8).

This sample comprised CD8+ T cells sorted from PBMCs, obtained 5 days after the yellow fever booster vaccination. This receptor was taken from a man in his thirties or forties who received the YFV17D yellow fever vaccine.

This CDR3 is CSAIRGRSTGYYEQYF. In DNA, the CDR3 is TGCAGTGCTATCAGGGGTCGAAGTACGGGATACTACGAGCAGTACTTC. V is TRBV20-1 and J is TRBJ2-7, with a possible D match to TRBD1 (6 bases). The CDR3 sequence is 16 residues long. The ends were cut back, 4 bases at V and 3 bases at J, with 22 bases in the middle. In germline, CDR1 is DFQATT, CDR2 SNEGSKA (reference sequence).